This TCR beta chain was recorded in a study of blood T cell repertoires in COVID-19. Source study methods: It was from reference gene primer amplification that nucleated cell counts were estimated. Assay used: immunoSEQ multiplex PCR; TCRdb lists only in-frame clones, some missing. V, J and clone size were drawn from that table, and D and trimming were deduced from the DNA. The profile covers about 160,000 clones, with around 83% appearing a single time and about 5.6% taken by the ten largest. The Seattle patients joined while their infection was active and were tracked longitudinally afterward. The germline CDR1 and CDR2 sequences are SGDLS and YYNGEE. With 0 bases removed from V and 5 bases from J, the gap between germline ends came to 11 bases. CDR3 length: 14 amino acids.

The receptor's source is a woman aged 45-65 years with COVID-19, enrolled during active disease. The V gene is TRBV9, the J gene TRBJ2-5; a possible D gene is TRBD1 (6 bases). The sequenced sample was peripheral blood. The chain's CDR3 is CASSVVGAGETQYF. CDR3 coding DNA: TGTGCCAGCAGCGTAGTGGGGGCCGGGGAGACCCAGTACTTC.